The 4 T cell receptor beta chains listed next were all sequenced from one sample in a study of type 1 regulatory T cells. Their target antigens are unknown. One entry per CDR3 protein, called by TCRdb with MiXCR from the reads. The sample has fewer than 70,000 distinct CDR3 sequences; about 60% are singletons. Sample: cultured T cells, either the whole culture or a sorted T cell fraction (not recorded which). Subset here: Tr1-enriched cell product generated in vitro against host alloantigens. These TCRs come from a human donor in good health.

The chain combines TRBV5-1 with TRBJ1-5; D ambiguous. Germline loops: CDR1 SGHRS, CDR2 YFSETQ. The CDR3 runs to 15 residues. V lost 0 bases and J 0 bases, leaving 7 bases between the germline ends. CDR3 DNA sequence: TGCGCCAGCAGCTTGGACAGCTTTAGCAATCAGCCCCAGCATTTT. It codes for CASSLDSFSNQPQHF.

The chain combines TRBV7-9 with TRBJ2-7, with TRBD1 matching 9 bases. V dropped 4 bases and J dropped 2; count of bases not matched to a gene: 3. The CDR3 has 14 residues. Germline V CDR1 and CDR2: SEHNR, FQNEAQ (reference sequence). As DNA, the CDR3 is TGTGCCAGCAGCTCGGGACAGGGCACCTACGAGCAGTACTTC. Amino acid sequence: CASSSGQGTYEQYF.

The CDR3 region is CASTNSLRGTNTEAFF. CDR3 coding DNA: TGTGCCAGCACGAACAGCCTCCGGGGAACGAACACTGAAGCTTTCTTT. The chain is built from TRBV27 and TRBJ1-1, with D unclear. Germline V gene lookup returns CDR1 MNHEY and CDR2 SMNVEV (reference sequence). The length of the CDR3 is 16 residues. Trimming left V 7 bases short and J 1 base short, with 19 bases between.

The CDR3, as DNA: TGTGCCGTACAGGGTCAAGAGACCCAGTACTTC. Amino acids: CAVQGQETQYF. V and J are TRBV7-9 and TRBJ2-5, with a tentative D call TRBD1 (6 bases). Germline V CDR1 and CDR2: SEHNR, FQNEAQ (reference sequence). CDR3 length equals 11 residues. Trimming took 11 bases from V and 2 from J, leaving 9 bases between them.